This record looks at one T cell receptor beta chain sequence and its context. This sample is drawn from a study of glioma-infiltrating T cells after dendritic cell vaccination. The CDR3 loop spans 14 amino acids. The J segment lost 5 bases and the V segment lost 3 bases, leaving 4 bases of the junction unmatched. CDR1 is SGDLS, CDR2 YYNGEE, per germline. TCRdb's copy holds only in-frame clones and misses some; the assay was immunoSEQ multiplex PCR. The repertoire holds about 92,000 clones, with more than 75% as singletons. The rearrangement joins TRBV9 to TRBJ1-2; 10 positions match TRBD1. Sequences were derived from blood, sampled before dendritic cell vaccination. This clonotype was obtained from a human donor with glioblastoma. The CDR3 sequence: CASSGGTGEYGYTF. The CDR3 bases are TGTGCCAGCAGCGGAGGGACAGGGGAATATGGCTACACCTTC.